Listed here is a single T cell receptor (beta chain). The CDR3 is 13 amino acids. V was cut by 6 bases and J by 5 bases, with 13 bases left in between. Germline values: CDR1 SNHLY, CDR2 FYNNEI. These data belong to a study of PD-L1 blockade in urothelial cancer. Background on the study: Most of the 29 patients were males with bladder-origin urothelial cancer. Between 0 and 3 chemotherapy regimens preceded treatment for each patient. Treatment start was followed by blood analysis at 3 weeks (second dose) and again at 6 weeks. Median blood clonality was about 0.086, with 86,000 or so unique TCRs.

The repertoire was sequenced with immunoSEQ multiplex PCR; TCRdb's copy has only in-frame clones and lacks some. This table has under 85,000 clones, approximately 90% appearing once. Time point here: peripheral blood 6 weeks after treatment start. This chain links TRBV2 with TRBJ2-5, with D perhaps TRBD1 (6 bases). This sample comprised PBMCs, obtained around atezolizumab (anti-PD-L1) treatment. The TCR sequence derives from an elderly woman with urothelial cancer. The CDR3, as DNA: TGTGCCAGCAGAGGACAGCCAGGGGAGACCCAGTACTTC. Translated, it gives CASRGQPGETQYF. The full variable domain, rest sourced from reference TRBV2 and TRBJ2-5, is EPEVTQTPSHQVTQMGQEVILRCVPISNHLYFYWYRQILGQKVEFLVSFYNNEISEKSEIFDDQFSVERPDGSNFTLKIRSTKLEDSAMYFCASRGQPGETQYFGPGTRLLVL.